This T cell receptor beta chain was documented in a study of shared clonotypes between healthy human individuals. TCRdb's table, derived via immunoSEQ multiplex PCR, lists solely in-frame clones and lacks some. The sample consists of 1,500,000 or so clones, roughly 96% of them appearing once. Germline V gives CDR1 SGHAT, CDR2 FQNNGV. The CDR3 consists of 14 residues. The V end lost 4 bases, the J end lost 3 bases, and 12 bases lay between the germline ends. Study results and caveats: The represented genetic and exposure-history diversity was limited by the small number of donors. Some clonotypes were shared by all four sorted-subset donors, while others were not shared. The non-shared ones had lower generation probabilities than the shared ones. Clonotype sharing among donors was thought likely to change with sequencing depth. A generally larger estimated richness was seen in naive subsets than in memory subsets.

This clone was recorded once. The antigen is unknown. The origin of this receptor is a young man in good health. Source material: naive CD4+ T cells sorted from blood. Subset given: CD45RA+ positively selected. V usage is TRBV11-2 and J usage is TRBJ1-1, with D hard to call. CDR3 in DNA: TGTGCCAGCAGCTCCCGGGCCTGGTACACTGAAGCTTTCTTT. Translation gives CASSSRAWYTEAFF.